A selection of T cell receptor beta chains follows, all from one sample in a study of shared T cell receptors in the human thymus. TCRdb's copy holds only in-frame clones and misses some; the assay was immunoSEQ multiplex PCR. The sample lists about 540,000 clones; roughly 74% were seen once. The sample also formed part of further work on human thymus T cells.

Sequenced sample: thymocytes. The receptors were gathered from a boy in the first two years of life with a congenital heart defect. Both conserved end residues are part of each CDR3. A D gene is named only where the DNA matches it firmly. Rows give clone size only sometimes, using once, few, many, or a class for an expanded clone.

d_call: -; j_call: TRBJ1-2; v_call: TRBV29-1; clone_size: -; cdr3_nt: TGCAGCGTTGAGTGGGCCATCGTCCCTTATAGCTACACCTTC; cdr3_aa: CSVEWAIVPYSYTF
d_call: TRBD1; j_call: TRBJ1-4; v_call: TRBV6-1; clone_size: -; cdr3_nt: TGTGCCAGCAGGGACCGACAGGGGGCGCGTGAAAAACTGTTTTTT; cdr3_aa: CASRDRQGAREKLFF
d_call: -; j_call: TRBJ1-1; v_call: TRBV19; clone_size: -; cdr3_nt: TGTGCCAGTAGTATCGCAGGGGACAACACTGAAGCTTTCTTT; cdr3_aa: CASSIAGDNTEAFF
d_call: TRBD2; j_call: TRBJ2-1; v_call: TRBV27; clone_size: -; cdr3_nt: TGTGCCAGCAGTTTATCGGGGGGGTTCAACAATGAGCAGTTCTTC; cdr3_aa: CASSLSGGFNNEQFF
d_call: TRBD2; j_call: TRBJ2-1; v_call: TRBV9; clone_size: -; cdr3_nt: TGTGCCAGCAGCGTAGTAAAACTAGCGGGAGTAGGAGAGCAGTTCTTC; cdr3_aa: CASSVVKLAGVGEQFF
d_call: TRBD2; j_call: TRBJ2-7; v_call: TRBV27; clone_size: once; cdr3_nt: TGTGCCAGCAGTCCACGGACCTCCGATAGCGGGAGTCTTGGCGAGCAGTACTTC; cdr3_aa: CASSPRTSDSGSLGEQYF
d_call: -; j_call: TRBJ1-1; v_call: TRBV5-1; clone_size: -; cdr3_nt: TGCGCCAGCAGCCCGAAAAAATCTCCGTCGGGCAGGGATTCCCATGAGAACACTGAAGCTTTCTTT; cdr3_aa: CASSPKKSPSGRDSHENTEAFF
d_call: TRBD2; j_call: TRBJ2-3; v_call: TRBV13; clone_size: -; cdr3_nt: TGTGCCAGCAGCCGGCGGGCCAAGCGGGAGTCCCCCACAGATACGCAGTATTTT; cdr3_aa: CASSRRAKRESPTDTQYF
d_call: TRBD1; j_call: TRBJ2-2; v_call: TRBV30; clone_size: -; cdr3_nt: TGTGCCTGGAGTCCGACAGGGGCGAACACCGGGGAGCTGTTTTTT; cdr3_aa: CAWSPTGANTGELFF
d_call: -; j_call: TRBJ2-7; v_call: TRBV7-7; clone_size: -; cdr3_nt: TGTGCCAGCAGCCCGTTATTGGGAGGCTCCTACGAGCAGTACTTC; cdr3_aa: CASSPLLGGSYEQYF
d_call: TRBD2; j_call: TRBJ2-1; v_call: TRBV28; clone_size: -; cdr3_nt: TGTGCCAGCAGTCCAAGGTGGGAGGGCCTAAATGAGCAGTTCTTC; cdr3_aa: CASSPRWEGLNEQFF
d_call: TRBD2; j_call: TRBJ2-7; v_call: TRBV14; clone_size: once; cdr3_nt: TGTGCCAGCAGCCAAGACTCAAGCGGGAGGAGGGAGCAGTACTTC; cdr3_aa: CASSQDSSGRREQYF
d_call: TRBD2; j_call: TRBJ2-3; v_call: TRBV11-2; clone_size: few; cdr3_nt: TGTGCCAGCAGCTTGCGGGAGTGTGGCACAGATACGCAGTATTTT; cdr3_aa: CASSLRECGTDTQYF
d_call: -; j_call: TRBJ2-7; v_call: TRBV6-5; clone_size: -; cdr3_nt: TGTGCCAGCAGACGGAATGAGGACAGCTCCTACGAGCAGTACTTC; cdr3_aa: CASRRNEDSSYEQYF
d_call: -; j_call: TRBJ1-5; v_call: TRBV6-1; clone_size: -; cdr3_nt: TGTGCCAGCAGTGAAGGGTGGAGTGAGGAAAATAGCAATCAGCCCCAGCATTTT; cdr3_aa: CASSEGWSEENSNQPQHF
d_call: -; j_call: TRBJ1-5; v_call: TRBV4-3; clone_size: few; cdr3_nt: TGCGCCAGCAGCCAATCACAGGGAAATCAGCCCCAGCATTTT; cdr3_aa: CASSQSQGNQPQHF
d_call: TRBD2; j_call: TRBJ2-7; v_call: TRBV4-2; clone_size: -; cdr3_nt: TGTGCCAGCACCCCGGGACTAGCCCCTTACGAGCAGTACTTC; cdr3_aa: CASTPGLAPYEQYF
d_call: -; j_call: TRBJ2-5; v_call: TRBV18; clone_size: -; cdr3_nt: TGTGCCAGCTCACCGCGGGTAGAAGTGGCACGGGAGACCCAGTACTTC; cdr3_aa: CASSPRVEVARETQYF
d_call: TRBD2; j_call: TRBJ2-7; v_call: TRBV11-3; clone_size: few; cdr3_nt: TGTGCCAGCAGCTTGGGACTAGCGGGAGTTAACTACGAGCAGTACTTC; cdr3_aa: CASSLGLAGVNYEQYF
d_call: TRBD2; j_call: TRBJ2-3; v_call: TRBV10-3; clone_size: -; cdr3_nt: TGTGCCATCAGGGCCCACCTAGCGGGGAGCACAGATACGCAGTATTTT; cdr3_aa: CAIRAHLAGSTDTQYF
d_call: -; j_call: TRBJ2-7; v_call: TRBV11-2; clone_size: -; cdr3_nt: TGTGCCAGCAGCTCGCTCGGGACACACTACGAGCAGTACTTC; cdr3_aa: CASSSLGTHYEQYF
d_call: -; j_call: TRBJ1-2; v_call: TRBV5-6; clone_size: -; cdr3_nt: TGTGCCAGCGGTATGACTGAAGCTAACTATGGCTACACCTTC; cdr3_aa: CASGMTEANYGYTF
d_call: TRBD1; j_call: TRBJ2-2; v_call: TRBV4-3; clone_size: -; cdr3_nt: TGCGCCAGCAGCCAAGAAGTTGGGACAGGCACCGGGGAGCTGTTTTTT; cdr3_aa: CASSQEVGTGTGELFF
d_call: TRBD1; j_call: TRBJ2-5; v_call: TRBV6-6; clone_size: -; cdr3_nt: TGTGCCAGCAACCCCGGGACAGTGTACCAAGAGACCCAGTACTTC; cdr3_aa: CASNPGTVYQETQYF
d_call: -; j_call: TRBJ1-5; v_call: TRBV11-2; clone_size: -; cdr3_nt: TGTGCCAGCAGCCTTCGGCGGGTTAGCAATCAGCCCCAGCATTTT; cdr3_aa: CASSLRRVSNQPQHF
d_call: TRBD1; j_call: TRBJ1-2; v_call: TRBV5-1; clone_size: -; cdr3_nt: TGCGCCAGCAGCTTCGAGACAGGGCTGGTTGGCTACACCTTC; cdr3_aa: CASSFETGLVGYTF
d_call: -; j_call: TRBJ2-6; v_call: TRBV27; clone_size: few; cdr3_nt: TGTGCCAGCAGTTTGACCCGACGGGTCCCTGGGGCCAACGTCCTGACTTTC; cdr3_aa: CASSLTRRVPGANVLTF
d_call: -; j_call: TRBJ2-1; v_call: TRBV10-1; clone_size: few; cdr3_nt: TGCGCCAGCAGTGAGGCCTGGCGGCGGCCATCGTACGACAATGAGCAGTTCTTC; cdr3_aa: CASSEAWRRPSYDNEQFF
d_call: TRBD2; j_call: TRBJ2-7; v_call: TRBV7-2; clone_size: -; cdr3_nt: TGTGCCAGCAGCCGTAGGAAGTCCTGGTTCGGGAGGGTCTCCTACGAGCAGTACTTC; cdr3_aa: CASSRRKSWFGRVSYEQYF
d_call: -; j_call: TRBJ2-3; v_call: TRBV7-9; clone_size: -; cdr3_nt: TGTGCCAGCACCGACTTGCGGGAAGATACGCAGTATTTT; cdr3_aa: CASTDLREDTQYF
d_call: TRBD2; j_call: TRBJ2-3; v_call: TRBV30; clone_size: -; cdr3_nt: TGTGCCTGGAGTGTAGGCGGGAGGGCCACAGATACGCAGTATTTT; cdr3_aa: CAWSVGGRATDTQYF
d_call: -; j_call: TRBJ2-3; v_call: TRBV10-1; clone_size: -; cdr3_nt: TGCGCCAGCAGGCTAGCGTGGGGTACAGATACGCAGTATTTT; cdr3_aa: CASRLAWGTDTQYF
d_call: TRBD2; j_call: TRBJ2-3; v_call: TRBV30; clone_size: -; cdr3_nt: TGTGCCTGGAGTGTAGTTGCGCGGGAGGCCACAGATACGCAGTATTTT; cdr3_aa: CAWSVVAREATDTQYF
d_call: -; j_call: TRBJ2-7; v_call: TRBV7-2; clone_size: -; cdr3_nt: TGTGCCAGCAGCCACGGGGTAGCGGAGTCCTACGAGCAGTACTTC; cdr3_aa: CASSHGVAESYEQYF
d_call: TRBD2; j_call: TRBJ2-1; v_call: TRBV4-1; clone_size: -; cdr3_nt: TGCGCCAGCAGCCAAGATTCAGAGCGGGACTCGGACTACAATGAGCAGTTCTTC; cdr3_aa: CASSQDSERDSDYNEQFF
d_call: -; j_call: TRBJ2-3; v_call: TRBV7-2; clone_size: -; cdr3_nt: TGTGCCAGCACCTCGGGGGGCTGGACAGATACGCAGTATTTT; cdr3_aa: CASTSGGWTDTQYF
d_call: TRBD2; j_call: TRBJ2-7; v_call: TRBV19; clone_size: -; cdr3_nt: TGTGCCACCCAATCGGCGGGAGTGGGTCACGAGCAGTACTTC; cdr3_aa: CATQSAGVGHEQYF
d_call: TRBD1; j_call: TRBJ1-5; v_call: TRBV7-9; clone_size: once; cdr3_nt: TGTGCCAGCAGCTTAGCGCCCGGACAGGGACGAAGTGTTGTGCCCCAGCATTTT; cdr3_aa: CASSLAPGQGRSVVPQHF
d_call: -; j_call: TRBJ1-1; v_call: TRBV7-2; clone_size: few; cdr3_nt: TGTGCCAGCAGCTTCCGCCAGGGAGGGACTGAAGCTTTCTTT; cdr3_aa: CASSFRQGGTEAFF
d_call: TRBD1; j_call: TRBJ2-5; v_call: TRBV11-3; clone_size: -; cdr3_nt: TGTGCCAGCAGCCCACAGACAGGGGGCCAGGAGACCCAGTACTTC; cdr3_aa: CASSPQTGGQETQYF
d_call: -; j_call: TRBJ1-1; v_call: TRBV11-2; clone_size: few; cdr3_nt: TGTGCCAGCAGTTCCGGGGGACGGTTGAACACTGAAGCTTTCTTT; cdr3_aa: CASSSGGRLNTEAFF
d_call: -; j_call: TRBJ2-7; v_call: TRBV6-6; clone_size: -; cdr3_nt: TGTGCCAGCAGTTCGACTAGCTACGAGCAGTACTTC; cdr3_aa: CASSSTSYEQYF
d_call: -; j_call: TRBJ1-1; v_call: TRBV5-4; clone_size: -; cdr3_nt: TGTGCCAGCAGCTTGGAGTCGGAGGGCACTGAAGCTTTCTTT; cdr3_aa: CASSLESEGTEAFF
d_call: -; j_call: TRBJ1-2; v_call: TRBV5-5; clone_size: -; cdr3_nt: TGTGCCAGCAGCTTGGTTGGACACATAACTAACTATGGCTACACCTTC; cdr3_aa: CASSLVGHITNYGYTF
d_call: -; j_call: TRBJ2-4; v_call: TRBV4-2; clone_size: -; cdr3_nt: TGTGCCAGCAGCCAATCGTACGGGGCTAGGGGGTCCATTGCCAAAAACATTCAGTACTTC; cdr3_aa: CASSQSYGARGSIAKNIQYF
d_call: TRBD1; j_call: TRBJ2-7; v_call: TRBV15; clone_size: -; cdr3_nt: TGTGCCACCAGCAGTCCCCGGGACAGGGGGCTCGCCAGCTCCTACGAGCAGTACTTC; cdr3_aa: CATSSPRDRGLASSYEQYF
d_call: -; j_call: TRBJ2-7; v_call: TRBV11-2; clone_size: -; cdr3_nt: TGTGCCAGCAGCTTCCCTAGTGGGAGCTCCTACGAGCAGTACTTC; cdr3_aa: CASSFPSGSSYEQYF
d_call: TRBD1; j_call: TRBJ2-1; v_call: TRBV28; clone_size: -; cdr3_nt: TGTGCCAGCAGTTTGTCCTCCAGGGGGCCCTACAATGAGCAGTTCTTC; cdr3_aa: CASSLSSRGPYNEQFF
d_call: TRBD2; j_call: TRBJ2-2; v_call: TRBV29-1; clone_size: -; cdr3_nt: TGCAGCGTCGATGGACTAGCGGGAGAGAGGGTCGGGGAGCTGTTTTTT; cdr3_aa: CSVDGLAGERVGELFF
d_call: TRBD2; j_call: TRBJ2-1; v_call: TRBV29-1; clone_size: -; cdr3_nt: TGCAGCGTACCGGGACTAGCGGCCCTCTCCTACAATGAGCAGTTCTTC; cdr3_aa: CSVPGLAALSYNEQFF
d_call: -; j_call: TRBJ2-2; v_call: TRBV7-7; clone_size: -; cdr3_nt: TGTGCTAGCAGCTTAAAGTCGGACACCGGGGAGCTGTTTTTT; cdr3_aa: CASSLKSDTGELFF
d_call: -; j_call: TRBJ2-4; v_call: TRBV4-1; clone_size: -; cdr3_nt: TGCGCCAGCAGCAACCAACAAGGAGTCAAAAACATTCAGTACTTC; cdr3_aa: CASSNQQGVKNIQYF
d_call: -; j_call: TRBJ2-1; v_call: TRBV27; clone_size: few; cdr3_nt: TGTGCCAGCAGAAGGGGATCCAGAAATTCCAGCTCCTACAATGAGCAGTTCTTC; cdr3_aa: CASRRGSRNSSSYNEQFF
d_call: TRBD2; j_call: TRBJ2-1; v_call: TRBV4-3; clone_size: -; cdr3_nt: TGCGCCAGCAGCCAAGGGGGGGGGAGCTCCTACAATGAGCAGTTCTTC; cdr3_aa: CASSQGGGSSYNEQFF
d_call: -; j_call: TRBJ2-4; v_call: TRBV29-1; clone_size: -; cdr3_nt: TGCAGCGTTGAAGCGGCGGCGGAGCAGGCCAAAAACATTCAGTACTTC; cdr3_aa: CSVEAAAEQAKNIQYF